This T cell receptor beta chain emerged from a study of cytomegalovirus exposure and HLA in healthy donors. General study results and limits: TCR beta V- and J-gene trimming, according to a later analysis, was linked to a missense DCLRE1C variant. The study put some 160 TCR beta chains on its list as cytomegalovirus-associated.

Notes on this clone: As yet, its antigen is unknown.

13 Jbeta primers and 60 Vbeta primers were used for the PCR. Libraries were prepared by immunoSEQ multiplex PCR; TCRdb keeps only in-frame clonotypes and omits some of them. There are about 98,000 clones in the sample; about 80% occur only once, and around 3.6% lies in the top ten. V gave up 5 bases and J gave up 3 bases, with 13 bases separating them. Looked up from germline, CDR1 is SEHNR and CDR2 is FQNEAQ (reference sequence). The CDR3 runs to 14 residues. V gene TRBV7-9 combines with J gene TRBJ1-1, with a tentative D call TRBD1 (6 bases). The sequence was collected from a female donor in good health and CMV-seropositive. The specimen was PBMCs. CDR3 nucleotides: TGTGCCAGCAGCCCTACGGGACACGACACTGAAGCTTTCTTT. Translation: CASSPTGHDTEAFF.